The 18 T cell receptor delta chains in this list originate from one sample, sequenced in a study of delta chains in infants with herpesvirus infections. Reverse transcription of PBMC RNA used primers specific for the gamma and delta chains. TCRdb reanalysed the RT-PCR reads via CATT. This repertoire shows over 1,500 delta-chain clones, 5.5% to 7.5% found once; its top ten account for around 3.6%. This material consisted of peripheral blood, taken at time point 1 of longitudinal follow-up. The source of these receptors is a human donor who was a Ugandan infant, either HIV-exposed or HIV-unexposed (not recorded which).

This clone counts as large (0.1 to 1%). This sequence joins TRDV2 and TRDJ1, with a weak D call TRDD2 (6 bases). The CDR3 extends over 24 amino acids. Trimming removed 5 bases at V and 0 bases at J, with 42 bases between. Germline V gives CDR1 GEAIGNYY, CDR2 EKD. The CDR3 spells CACVPSPLRGLEVNRTSYTDKLIF. The CDR3 DNA reads as TGTGCCTGTGTCCCTTCGCCCCTTAGGGGACTCGAGGTGAATCGCACTTCCTACACCGATAAACTCATCTTT.

In this sample, this clone is medium-sized. V is TRDV1 and J is TRDJ1; 8 bases agree with TRDD3. CDR3 length: 17 amino acids. Germline CDR1 TSWWSYY, CDR2 QGS. V lost 0 bases and J lost 4; bases outside the gene matches: 10. The CDR3 protein is CALGELYYGTGGDKLIF. In DNA, the CDR3 is TGTGCTCTTGGGGAACTCTACTATGGCACTGGGGGCGATAAACTCATCTTT.

This clone is large. The chain employs TRDV1 and TRDJ1; 7 bases align to TRDD3. V was clipped by 1 base and J by 8 bases; unmatched bases: 16. This CDR3 has 17 amino acids. Germline CDR1 reads TSWWSYY; CDR2 reads QGS. The chain's CDR3 is CALGEPSSYGGPLKLIF. CDR3 coding DNA: TGTGCTCTTGGGGAACCGAGCTCTTATGGGGGACCTCTCAAACTCATCTTT.

This clone is deemed large. This sequence joins TRDV1 and TRDJ1, with a tentative D call TRDD2 (6 bases). The V end lost 0 bases, the J end lost 0 bases, and 17 bases lay between the germline ends. The CDR3 sequence is 18 residues long. CDR1 is TSWWSYY and CDR2 is QGS in the germline V gene. The CDR3 DNA is TGTGCTCTTGGGGAACTCGGCACTTCCTCTCCGTACACCGATAAACTCATCTTT. Protein product: CALGELGTSSPYTDKLIF.

Relative to its sample, this clone is medium-sized. The chain joins TRDV1 to TRDJ1; 7 positions match TRDD3. The CDR3 contains 20 residues. V was clipped by 4 bases and J by 0 bases; unmatched bases: 20. The germline V gene has CDR1 TSWWSYY and CDR2 QGS. The CDR3 DNA follows: TGTGCTCTTGGGGGCTCTAAGCTGAGCGGGATACAACGGTACACCGATAAACTCATCTTT. Translated, it gives CALGGSKLSGIQRYTDKLIF.

This clone is termed medium-sized. The rearrangement uses TRDV1 and TRDJ1; no firm D call. CDR3 length: 15 amino acids. Trimming stripped 0 bases from V and 8 bases from J, with 16 bases between. Germline V CDR1 and CDR2: TSWWSYY, QGS. CDR3: CALGELVVPLWKLIF. CDR3 sequence (DNA): TGTGCTCTTGGGGAACTAGTCGTCCCTCTATGGAAACTCATCTTT.

This clone is large (0.1 to 1%) in the sample. The chain employs TRDV1 and TRDJ1; D is unresolved. Germline CDR1 and CDR2: TSWWSYY and QGS. The CDR3 is 15 residues long. V lost 0 bases and J lost 1, with 9 bases in between. As DNA, the CDR3 is TGTGCTCTTGGGGAACTGCCGCAGTTCACCGATAAACTCATCTTT. This encodes CALGELPQFTDKLIF.

This clone is medium-sized within its sample. The chain couples TRDV1 to TRDJ1; TRDD3 agrees at 12 bases. Trimming removed 0 bases from V and 0 bases from J; junction bases left unmatched: 26. From germline, CDR1 is TSWWSYY and CDR2 QGS. This CDR3 has 25 amino acids. The CDR3 bases are TGTGCTCTTGGGGAACTTTTATCCTACGGGGCCACTGGGGGATACTCCCGCGGGGACACCGATAAACTCATCTTT. Translating it yields CALGELLSYGATGGYSRGDTDKLIF.

This clone is labeled medium-sized (0.01 to 0.1%). The rearrangement joins TRDV3 to TRDJ1, with 7 positions matching TRDD3. The CDR3 is 17 residues long. Per the germline V gene, CDR1 is TVYSNPD and CDR2 is GDNSRS (reference sequence). J was trimmed by 1 base and V by 2 bases; bases with no gene match: 16. DNA of the CDR3: TGTGCCTTTGATCCCTATCGGGGTCTGGGGGGCACCGATAAACTCATCTTT. Amino acid sequence: CAFDPYRGLGGTDKLIF.

Judged by abundance, this clone is large. The rearrangement links TRDV1 to TRDJ1; TRDD3 agrees at 7 bases. Germline V gene data show CDR1 as TSWWSYY and CDR2 as QGS. The CDR3 spans 22 residues. Losses at the gene ends were 2 bases for V and 0 bases for J; bases not matched to a gene: 24. The CDR3 bases are TGTGCTCTTGGGGAAGTGTTTCCCCTGTGTACTGGGGAAGGGGGTCACACCGATAAACTCATCTTT. It encodes CALGEVFPLCTGEGGHTDKLIF.

Concerning this clone: A read error likely explains this, since a far larger clone differs by one base. The V gene is TRAV38-2/DV8, the J gene TRDJ2, with TRDD3 identical over 10 bases. TCRdb lists no J gene, so it was determined here by aligning the DNA to germline. This CDR3 region has 17 residues. Germline assignment: CDR1 TSESDYY and CDR2 QEAYKQQN. The trim removed 9 bases at V and 12 bases at J, leaving 23 bases unmatched. The CDR3 is CAFMSLDHWALGDKLFF. DNA of the CDR3: TGTGCTTTCATGTCCCTCGACCACTGGGCTCTGGGGGATAAACTCTTCTTT.

In the case of this clone: A single base separates this from a much larger clone, so it may be a read error. Other DNA sequences of this sample code for an identical CDR3. No V gene was called, and the J gene is TRDJ4; the DNA was not used to check the table's D call, TRDD3. The CDR3 has 25 amino acids. The chain's CDR3 is CAIGGCPTHFGTGGYSPHDARPLIF. For the CDR3, the DNA is TGTGCCATAGGGGGGTGTCCCACACATTTTGGTACTGGGGGATACAGTCCCCACGACGCCAGACCCCTGATCTTT.

This clone occurred once. Given a much more abundant clone one base away, this may be a read error. The sample contains more than one DNA sequence encoding this CDR3. J is TRDJ1 and V is TRAV38-2/DV8; 10 bases are a match to TRDD3. Matching the DNA to germline supplied the J gene, which TCRdb does not give. Trimming removed 1 base from V and 0 bases from J; junction bases left unmatched: 18. The CDR3 spans 21 residues. From germline, CDR1 is TSESDYY and CDR2 QEAYKQQN. Here the CDR3 DNA reads TGTGCTTATAGGAGCAGTTCGTACGGGTTGGGGGATACCCCGTACACCGATAAACTCATCTTT. Its protein product is CAYRSSSYGLGDTPYTDKLIF.

This sequence joins TRDV1 and TRDJ1; 13 bases are a match to TRDD3. Per germline, CDR1 TSWWSYY and CDR2 QGS. V lost 0 bases and J lost 9; bases outside the gene matches: 37. The CDR3 has 26 amino acids. CDR3 in amino acids: CALGELVGPYWGIRMVLRPGPSELIF. The CDR3 DNA is TGTGCTCTTGGGGAACTAGTAGGCCCATACTGGGGGATACGAATGGTTCTAAGGCCAGGCCCCAGCGAACTCATCTTT.

By proportion, this clone is medium-sized (0.01 to 0.1%). This rearrangement joins TRDV1 to TRDJ1; TRDD3 aligns across 11 bases. J gave up 3 bases and V 6 bases, and 30 bases lay outside the gene matches. The CDR3 contains 23 residues. The germline gives CDR1 TSWWSYY, CDR2 QGS. The DNA for the CDR3 is TGTGCTCTTGGTCCCTTAGCGGGTGCCTATCTAGATGTGGGGGATACGAGGGCCGATAAACTCATCTTT. Protein: CALGPLAGAYLDVGDTRADKLIF.

By share of the sample, this clone is large. The CDR3 DNA follows: TGTGCCTTTGTAGGCCCCTACGCCTGGGGGGCTGGGGGATCCAATAAACTCATCTTT. Protein: CAFVGPYAWGAGGSNKLIF. This chain uses TRDV3 with TRDJ1; 9 positions match TRDD3. The trim removed 2 bases at V and 6 bases at J, leaving 25 bases unmatched. The germline V gene has CDR1 TVYSNPD and CDR2 GDNSRS (reference sequence). The CDR3 is 19 residues long.

In regard to this clone: A clone one base away is much larger, so this may be a read error. This chain uses TRDV1 with TRDJ1, with TRDD3 identical over 8 bases. The germline gives CDR1 TSWWSYY, CDR2 QGS. This CDR3 comprises 21 residues. This CDR3 reads CARGEQKPSYDGIRDTDKLIF. CDR3 sequence (DNA): TGTGCTCGTGGGGAACAGAAGCCCTCCTACGATGGGATACGGGACACCGATAAACTCATCTTT.

In its sample, this clone ranks as medium-sized (0.01 to 0.1%). This chain joins TRDV2 and TRDJ3, with TRDD3 matching over 11 bases. The CDR3 covers 18 residues. V lost 2 bases, J lost 0 bases, and 2 bases stayed unmatched. Per the germline V gene, CDR1 is GEAIGNYY and CDR2 is EKD. The CDR3 sequence: CACDNTGGYSWDTRQMFF. The CDR3 region has the DNA TGTGCCTGTGACAATACTGGGGGATACTCCTGGGACACCCGACAGATGTTTTTC.